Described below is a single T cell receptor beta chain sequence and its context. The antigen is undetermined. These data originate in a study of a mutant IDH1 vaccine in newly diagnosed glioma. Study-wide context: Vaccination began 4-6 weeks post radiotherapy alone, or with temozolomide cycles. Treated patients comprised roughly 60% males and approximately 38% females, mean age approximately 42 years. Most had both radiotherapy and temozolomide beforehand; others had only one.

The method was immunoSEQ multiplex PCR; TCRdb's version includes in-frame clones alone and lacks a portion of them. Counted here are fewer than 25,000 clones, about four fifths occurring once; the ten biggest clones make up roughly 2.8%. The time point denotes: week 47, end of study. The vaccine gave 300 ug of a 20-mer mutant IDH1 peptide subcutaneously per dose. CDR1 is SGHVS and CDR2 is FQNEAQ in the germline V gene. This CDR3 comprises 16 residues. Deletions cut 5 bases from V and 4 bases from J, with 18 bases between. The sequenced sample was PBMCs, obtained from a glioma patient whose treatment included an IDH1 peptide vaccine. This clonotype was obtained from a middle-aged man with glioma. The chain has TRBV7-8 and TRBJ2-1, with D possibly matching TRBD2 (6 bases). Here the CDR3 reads CASSPNSASEYNEQFF. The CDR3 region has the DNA TGTGCCAGCAGCCCCAATTCAGCTAGCGAGTACAATGAGCAGTTCTTC.